This T cell receptor (beta chain) was observed in a study of blood T cell repertoires in COVID-19. As for the study in general: The United States, Italy and Spain provided the acute and convalescent COVID-19 samples. The analysed material was cDNA or gDNA that came from T cells, B-cell-depleted T cells, or PBMCs.

In the authors' methods: It was from reference gene primer amplification that nucleated cell counts were estimated. The method was immunoSEQ multiplex PCR; TCRdb's version includes in-frame clones alone and lacks a portion of them. V and J calls and clone size are those listed in that table; D and trimming were worked out from the DNA. Of more than 100,000 clones listed, more than 75% are singletons. This CDR3 comprises 17 residues. V was trimmed by 0 bases and J by 0 bases, leaving 12 bases between them. CDR1 is LNHNV, CDR2 YYDKDF, per germline (reference sequence). This TCR was recovered from a woman aged 65 to 85 with acute or convalescent COVID-19. Sequences were obtained from peripheral blood. The V call is TRBV15, the J call TRBJ1-3; perhaps TRBD1 as D (5 bases). Here the CDR3 reads CATSRDADNFSGNTIYF. The CDR3 DNA sequence: TGTGCCACCAGCAGAGATGCGGACAACTTCTCTGGAAACACCATATATTTT.